The subject of this entry is one TCR beta chain. Its specificity is not known. Some clones are missing from TCRdb's copy, which holds only in-frame ones; the method was immunoSEQ multiplex PCR. The sample holds about 46,000 clones, approximately 83% seen once. The data are from a study of OX40 agonist ivuxolimab in advanced cancers. About the study: The dose-escalation group included hepatocellular carcinoma, melanoma, renal cell carcinoma and head and neck cancer.

The CDR3 has 15 amino acids. Trimming pared 2 bases from V and 0 bases from J, leaving 9 bases between. CDR1 and CDR2 (germline): SGHRS, YFSETQ. Broader study findings: The average count of expanded clones was higher among CD8+ T cells than among CD4+.

The clonotype originates from an adult with an advanced solid tumor such as melanoma, head and neck, liver or kidney cancer. The chain uses TRBV5-1 and TRBJ1-3; D unresolved. Source: CD4+ or CD8+ T cells sorted from blood, taken in a trial of the OX40 agonist ivuxolimab. The CDR3 sequence is CASSLDLRSGNTIYF. The CDR3 nucleotides read TGCGCCAGCAGCTTAGACCTACGCTCTGGAAACACCATATATTTT.